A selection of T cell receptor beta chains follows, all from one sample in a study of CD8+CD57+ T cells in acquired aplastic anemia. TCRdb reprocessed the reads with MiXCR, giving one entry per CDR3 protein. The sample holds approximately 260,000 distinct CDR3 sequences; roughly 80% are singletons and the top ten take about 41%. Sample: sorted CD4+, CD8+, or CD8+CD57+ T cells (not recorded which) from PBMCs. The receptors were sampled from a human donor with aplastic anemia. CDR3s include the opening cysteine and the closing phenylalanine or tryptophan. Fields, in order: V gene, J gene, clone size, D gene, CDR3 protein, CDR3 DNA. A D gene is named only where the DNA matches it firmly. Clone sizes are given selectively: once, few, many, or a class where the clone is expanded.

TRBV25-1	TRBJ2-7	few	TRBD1	CASSQSRTGHYEQYF	TGTGCCAGCAGTCAGTCTAGGACAGGGCACTACGAGCAGTACTTC
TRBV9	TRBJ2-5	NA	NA	CAGHAGETQYF	TGTGCCGGTCACGCCGGGGAGACCCAGTACTTC
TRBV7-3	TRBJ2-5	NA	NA	CASSLNGHQETQYF	TGTGCCAGCAGCCTAAACGGGCACCAAGAGACCCAGTACTTC
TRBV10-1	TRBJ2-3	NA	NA	CASSESSPYDTQYF	TGCGCCAGCAGTGAGTCCTCCCCTTATGATACGCAGTATTTT
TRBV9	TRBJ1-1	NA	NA	CASGGSGSIQDVAFF	TGTGCCAGCGGAGGATCTGGGAGCATTCAGGATGTCGCTTTCTTT
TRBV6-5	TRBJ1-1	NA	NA	CASTKDGQEAYF	TGTGCCAGCACCAAAGACGGCCAGGAAGCTTACTTT
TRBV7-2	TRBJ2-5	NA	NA	CASSPSGPRRYAQYF	TGTGCCAGCAGCCCATCGGGGCCGCGTAGGTACGCACAGTACTTC
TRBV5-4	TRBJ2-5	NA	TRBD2	CASSFTSAGGLETQYF	TGTGCCAGCAGCTTTACTAGCGCGGGGGGGTTAGAGACCCAGTACTTC
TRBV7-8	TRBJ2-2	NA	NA	CASSFEPDETGEPFF	TGTGCCAGCAGCTTTGAACCGGACGAGACCGGGGAGCCGTTTTTT
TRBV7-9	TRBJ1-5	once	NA	CASSYQRSGGSDEPQHF	TGTGCCAGCAGCTATCAAAGAAGCGGGGGGAGCGATGAGCCCCAGCATTTT
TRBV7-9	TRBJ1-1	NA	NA	CASSLEVNTEAFF	TGTGCCAGCAGCTTAGAGGTGAACACTGAAGCTTTCTTT
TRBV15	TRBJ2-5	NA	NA	CASSSDGRGVEETQYF	TGTGCCAGCAGCTCGGACGGGCGGGGCGTAGAAGAGACCCAGTACTTC
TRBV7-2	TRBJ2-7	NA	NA	CASSLGEGTYAQYF	TGCGCCAGCAGCCTGGGAGAGGGGACCTACGCGCAGTACTTC
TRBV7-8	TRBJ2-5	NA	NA	CASSLPGDADCTYYF	TGTGCCAGCAGCCTGCCAGGGGACGCCGACTGTACCTACTACTTC
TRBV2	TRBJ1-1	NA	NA	CASGEPEGEPLF	TGTGCCAGCGGCGAACCAGAGGGCGAGCCGCTCTTT
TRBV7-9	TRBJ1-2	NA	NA	CASSLVTGGTYNEYTF	TGTGCCAGCAGCTTAGTTACGGGCGGAACCTACAATGAGTACACCTTC
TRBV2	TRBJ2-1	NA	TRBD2	CASGVAGADTQQFF	TGTGCCAGCGGGGTCGCGGGAGCAGATACTCAGCAGTTTTTC
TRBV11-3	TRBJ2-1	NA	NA	CASSLKLTAYNEQFF	TGTGCCAGCAGCTTAAAACTAACAGCCTACAATGAGCAGTTCTTC
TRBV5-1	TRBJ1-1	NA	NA	CASSFYSINTTEASF	TGCGCCAGCAGCTTTTACAGCATCAACACCACTGAAGCTTCCTTT
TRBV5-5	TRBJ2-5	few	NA	CAGIGGAETQYF	TGTGCCGGTATCGGCGGGGCAGAGACCCAGTACTTC
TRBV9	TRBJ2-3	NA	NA	CASSVATARDTPHF	TGTGCCAGCAGCGTAGCGACCGCCCGCGATACGCCCCATTTT
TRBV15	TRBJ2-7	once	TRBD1	CASSGPGTGYEQYF	TGTGCCAGCAGTGGCCCGGGGACAGGCTACGAGCAGTACTTC
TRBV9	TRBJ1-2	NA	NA	CASSVEADGHDERYTF	TGTGCCAGCAGCGTGGAGGCGGACGGGCACGACGAGCGCTACACCTTC
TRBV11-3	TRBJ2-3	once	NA	CASSLDLTVGSDTQYF	TGTGCCAGCAGCTTAGACCTGACAGTCGGATCAGATACGCAGTATTTT
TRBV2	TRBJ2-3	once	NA	CASSVACSNHTQYF	TGTGCCAGCAGTGTGGCGTGTAGCAATCATACGCAGTATTTT
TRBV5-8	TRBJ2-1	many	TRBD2	CASSFHSGGGSDEQFF	TGTGCCAGCAGCTTTCATAGCGGCGGGGGGAGCGATGAGCAGTTCTTC
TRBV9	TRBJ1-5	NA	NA	CASSVASGDVSAQHF	TGTGCCAGCAGCGTAGCGTCAGGGGACGTTAGCGCCCAGCATTTT
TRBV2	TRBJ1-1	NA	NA	CASREGGRQVRRTEAFF	TGTGCCAGCCGGGAGGGGGGACGACAGGTACGACGGACCGAAGCTTTCTTT
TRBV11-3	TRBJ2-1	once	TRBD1	CASSVDLAGGNEQFF	TGTGCCAGCAGCGTAGATCTGGCAGGGGGCAATGAGCAGTTCTTC
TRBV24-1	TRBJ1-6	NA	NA	CASSDYSVSYNSPLHF	TGTGCCAGCAGTGACTACAGCGTCTCCTATAATTCACCCCTCCACTTT
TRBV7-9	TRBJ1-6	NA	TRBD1	CASSPGTGDHTDTLHF	TGTGCCAGCAGCCCCGGGACAGGGGATCACACAGATACGCTCCACTTT
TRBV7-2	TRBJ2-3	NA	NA	CASSFHPDGTAYF	TGTGCCAGCAGCTTTCATCCAGACGGTACAGCCTATTTT
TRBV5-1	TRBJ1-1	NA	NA	CASSIGTYNKGTEAFF	TGCGCCAGCAGCATCGGGACATACAACAAGGGGACTGAAGCTTTCTTT
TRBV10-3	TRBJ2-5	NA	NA	CAISEGVTQETQYF	TGTGCCATCAGTGAGGGCGTAACTCAAGAGACCCAGTACTTC
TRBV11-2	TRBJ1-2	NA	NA	CASSYGQGSDYGYTF	TGTGCCAGCAGCTACGGGCAGGGCTCCGACTATGGCTACACCTTC
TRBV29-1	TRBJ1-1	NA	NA	CSVSSVEVATEAFF	TGCAGCGTCAGCAGCGTTGAGGTCGCCACCGAAGCTTTCTTT